The entry that follows covers one T cell receptor beta chain sequence. These data are taken from a study of T cell changes during pregnancy in multiple sclerosis. Clones were read by immunoSEQ multiplex PCR, and TCRdb kept only the in-frame ones, dropping some. The sample comprises roughly 30,000 clones, around 89% of which are singletons, and approximately 3.5% rests with the top ten. The CDR3 has 17 residues. The J segment lost 4 bases and the V segment lost 10 bases, leaving 16 bases of the junction unmatched. Germline assignment: CDR1 KGHSH and CDR2 LQKENI. Specimen: CD4+ T cells from peripheral blood mononuclear cells, collected in the first trimester of pregnancy. This receptor was obtained from a female donor in good health, enrolled as a control in a pregnancy study. V is TRBV18 and J is TRBJ2-6; TRBD1 agrees at 7 bases. CDR3 loop: CATSVGQAARGANVLTF. The CDR3, as DNA: TGTGCCACCTCCGTCGGACAGGCGGCTAGAGGGGCCAACGTCCTGACTTTC. Full variable domain (rest looked up from reference TRBV18 and TRBJ2-6): NAGVMQNPRHLVRRRGQEARLRCSPMKGHSHVYWYRQLPEEGLKFMVYLQKENIIDESGMPKERFSAEFPKEGPSILRIQQVVRGDSAAYFCATSVGQAARGANVLTFGAGSRLTVL.